Here is one T cell receptor (beta chain) with its context. What it recognizes is unknown. This could be a read error, since a much larger clone is one nucleotide away. The record originates from a study of T-cell reconstitution after alpha-beta-depleted transplantation in children. General observations from the study: Reportedly, alpha-beta T cells present about two months post-transplant originated from several hundred expanded clones of graft origin. After one year, T-cell counts and TCRbeta diversity mostly came from new T cells.

The CDR3 is 12 amino acids. The germline V gene encodes CDR1 LGHDT and CDR2 YNNKEL (reference sequence). Unique molecular identifiers were incorporated during preparation of the TCRbeta library. TCRdb passed the PCR reads through MiXCR, listing each CDR3 protein once. Of around 250,000 distinct CDR3 sequences in the sample, under 9.5% are singletons; the top ten hold almost 6.5%. The chain is built from TRBV3-1 and TRBJ2-7; D is uncertain. This TCR was sampled from a male patient between 5 and 17 years old who had a stem cell transplant for acute lymphoblastic leukemia, so the T cells may come from the graft donor. The sequenced sample was PBMCs, mostly from graft donor cells, obtained 180 days after TCRalphabeta/CD19-depleted stem cell transplant. The CDR3, as DNA: TGTGCCAGCAGCCAAGAGCCCTACGAGCTGTACTTC. Protein product: CASSQEPYELYF.